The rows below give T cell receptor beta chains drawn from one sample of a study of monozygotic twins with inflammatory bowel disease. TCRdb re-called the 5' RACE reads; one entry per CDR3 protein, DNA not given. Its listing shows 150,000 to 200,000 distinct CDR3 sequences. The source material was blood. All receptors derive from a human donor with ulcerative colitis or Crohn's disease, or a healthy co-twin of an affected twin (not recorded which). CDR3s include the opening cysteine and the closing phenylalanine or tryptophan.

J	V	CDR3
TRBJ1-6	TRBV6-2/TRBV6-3	CASSYPPRRNNSPLHF
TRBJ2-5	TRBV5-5	CASSPGLAGEKETQYF
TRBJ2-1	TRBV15	CATSRAYNEQFF
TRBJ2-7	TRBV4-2	CASSQDWVEQYF
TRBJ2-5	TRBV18	CASSPLYREIETQYF
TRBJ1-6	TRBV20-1	CSATRGDSSYNSPLHF
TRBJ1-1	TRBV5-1	CASRPVATGETEAFF
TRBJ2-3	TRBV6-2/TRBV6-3	CASSYPDRGAPLTPTDTQYF
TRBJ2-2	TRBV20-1	CSACDRANTGELFF
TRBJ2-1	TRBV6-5	CASSYDGAGYNEQFF
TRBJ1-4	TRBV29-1	CSVEDRDVSGEKLFF
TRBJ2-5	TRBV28	CAPFDRAPEETQYF
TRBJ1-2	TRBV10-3	CAVFGTGEEDGYTF
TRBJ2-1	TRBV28	CASSLRRGRSYNEQFF
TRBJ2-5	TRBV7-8	CASSRRQGPEETQYF
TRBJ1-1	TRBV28	CASGWNTEAFF
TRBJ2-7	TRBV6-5	CASSYSSIFSSSYEQYF